This T cell receptor (beta chain) appears in the sequencing data of a study of T cells in narcolepsy listed by TCRdb under 2018. Background on the whole study: Patients with narcolepsy type 1 or type 2 (NT1, NT2) were enrolled in the study together with healthy control donors. Autoreactive T cells targeting hypocretin neuron self-antigens (hypocretin, TRIB2) were sought in narcolepsy patients, and TCR Vbeta sequencing was used to track clonotypes in blood and CSF.

Receptors were amplified or captured by the immunoSEQ multiplex PCR assay. Here the immuneACCESS table is served through TCRdb, limited to in-frame sequences with V and J called. Missing clones are a known gap in these copies; in checked studies unresolved V genes cover under half, and the rest lacks a known reason. The sample table lists about 13,000 clones, around nine tenths of them with a count of one. The biggest ten clones account for less than 2% of the sample. In the case of this clone: No antigen is known for it. Base qualities were left out, and no much larger clone turns up one base away.

The CDR3 sequence holds 14 residues, the cysteine and phenylalanine included. Of the read, only the CDR3 DNA is kept; its 42 bases are in frame from base 1. CDR1 is given as SGDLS and CDR2 as YYNGEE, both from the germline V gene. V is reduced by 0 bases and J by 4 bases, leaving a spacing of 11 bases between them. For TCR Vbeta sequencing, memory CD4+ T cells were sorted ex vivo from the peripheral blood of narcolepsy patients and healthy controls. What the authors observed across the whole study: HCRT-specific and TRIB2-specific autoreactive clonotypes were highlighted in plots that compared CD4+ T cell clonotypes in CSF versus blood from the same patient. Numbers of sequenced blood memory CD4+ clonotypes were comparable, averaging around 40,000 in patients and approximately 30,000 in controls. Autoreactive clonotypes were reported to be detected serially in the blood of the same patients and of different patients, but not in the blood of healthy controls. No sequences matching autoreactive T cell clones were contained in some blood memory CD4+ repertoires from patients and controls.

This clonotype originated in a human donor with narcolepsy. The chain employs TRBV9 and TRBJ2-7; TRBD2 is a weak D gene call, 5 bases matching. Sequences were obtained from CD45RA- memory CD4+ T cells from PBMCs. The cell subset or site tag for this specimen amounts to: memory T cells sorted ex vivo from peripheral blood. The sequenced DNA: TGTGCCAGCAGCGTAGGACTAAAAGGGTACGAGCAGTACTTC. Translated, this gives CASSVGLKGYEQYF.